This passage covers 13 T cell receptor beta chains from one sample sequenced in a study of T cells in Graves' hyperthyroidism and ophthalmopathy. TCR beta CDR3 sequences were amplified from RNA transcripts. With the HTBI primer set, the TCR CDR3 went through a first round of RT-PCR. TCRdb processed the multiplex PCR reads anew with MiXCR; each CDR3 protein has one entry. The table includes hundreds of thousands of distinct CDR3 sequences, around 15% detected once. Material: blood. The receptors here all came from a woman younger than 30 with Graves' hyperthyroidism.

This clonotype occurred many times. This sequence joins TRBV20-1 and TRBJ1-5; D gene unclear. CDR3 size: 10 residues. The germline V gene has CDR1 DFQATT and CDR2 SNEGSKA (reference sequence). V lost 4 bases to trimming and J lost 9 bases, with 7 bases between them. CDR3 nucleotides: TGCAGTGCTAACTCTCGGCCCCAGCATTTT. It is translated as CSANSRPQHF.

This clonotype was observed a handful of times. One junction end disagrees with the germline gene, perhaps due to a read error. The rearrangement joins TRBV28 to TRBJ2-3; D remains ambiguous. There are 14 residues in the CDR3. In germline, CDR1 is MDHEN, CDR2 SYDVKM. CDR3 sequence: CACSFDIGTDTQYF. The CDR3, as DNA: TGTGCCTGCAGTTTCGACATAGGGACAGATACGCAGTATTTT.

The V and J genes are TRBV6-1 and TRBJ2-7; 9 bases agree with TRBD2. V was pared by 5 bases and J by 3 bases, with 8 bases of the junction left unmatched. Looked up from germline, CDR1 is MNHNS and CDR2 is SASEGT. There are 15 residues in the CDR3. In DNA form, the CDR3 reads TGTGCCAGCAGTTCCTCTAGCGGGGCCGTCTACGAGCAGTACTTC. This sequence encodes CASSSSSGAVYEQYF.

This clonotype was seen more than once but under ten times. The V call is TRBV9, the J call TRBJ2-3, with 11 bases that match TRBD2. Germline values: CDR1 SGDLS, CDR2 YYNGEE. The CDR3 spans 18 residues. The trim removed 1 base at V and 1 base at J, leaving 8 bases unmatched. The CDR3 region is CASSVSTGTSGRTDTQYF. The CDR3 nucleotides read TGTGCCAGCAGCGTATCCACCGGGACTAGCGGCCGCACAGATACGCAGTATTTT.

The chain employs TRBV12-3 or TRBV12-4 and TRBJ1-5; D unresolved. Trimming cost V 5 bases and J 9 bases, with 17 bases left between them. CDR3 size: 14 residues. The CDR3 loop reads CASSIGTALTPQHF. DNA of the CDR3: TGTGCCAGCAGTATAGGAACGGCCCTTACGCCCCAGCATTTT.

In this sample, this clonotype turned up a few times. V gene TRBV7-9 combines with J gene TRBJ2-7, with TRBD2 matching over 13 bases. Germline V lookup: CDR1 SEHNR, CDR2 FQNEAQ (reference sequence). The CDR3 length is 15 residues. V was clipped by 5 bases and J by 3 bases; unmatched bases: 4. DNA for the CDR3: TGTGCCAGCAGCACAAGGACTAGCGGGGGCTACGAGCAGTACTTC. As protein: CASSTRTSGGYEQYF.

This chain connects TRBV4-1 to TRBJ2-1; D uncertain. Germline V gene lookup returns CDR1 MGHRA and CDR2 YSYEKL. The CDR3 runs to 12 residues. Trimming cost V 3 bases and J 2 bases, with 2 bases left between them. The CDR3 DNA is TGCGCCAGCAGCCACCCCTACAATGAGCAGTTCTTC. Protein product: CASSHPYNEQFF.

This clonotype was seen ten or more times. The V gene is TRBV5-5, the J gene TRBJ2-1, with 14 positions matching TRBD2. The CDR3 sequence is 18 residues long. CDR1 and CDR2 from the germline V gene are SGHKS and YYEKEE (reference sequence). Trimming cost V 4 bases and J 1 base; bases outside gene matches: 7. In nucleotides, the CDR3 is TGTGCCAGCAGCCTGGGACTAGCGGGAGCGACGTCCTACAATGAGCAGTTCTTC. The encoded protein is CASSLGLAGATSYNEQFF.

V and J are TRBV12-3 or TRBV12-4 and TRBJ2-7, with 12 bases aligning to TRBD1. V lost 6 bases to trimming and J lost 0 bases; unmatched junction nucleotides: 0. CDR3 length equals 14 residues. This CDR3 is CASRGQGASYEQYF. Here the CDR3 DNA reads TGTGCCAGCAGGGGACAGGGGGCCTCCTACGAGCAGTACTTC.

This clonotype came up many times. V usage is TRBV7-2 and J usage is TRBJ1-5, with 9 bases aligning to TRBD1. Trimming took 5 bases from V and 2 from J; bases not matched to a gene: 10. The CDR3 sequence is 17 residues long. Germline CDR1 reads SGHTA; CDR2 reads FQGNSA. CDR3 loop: CASSRRQGTGRNQPQHF. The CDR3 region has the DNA TGTGCCAGCAGCCGCCGCCAAGGGACAGGGCGCAATCAGCCCCAGCATTTT.

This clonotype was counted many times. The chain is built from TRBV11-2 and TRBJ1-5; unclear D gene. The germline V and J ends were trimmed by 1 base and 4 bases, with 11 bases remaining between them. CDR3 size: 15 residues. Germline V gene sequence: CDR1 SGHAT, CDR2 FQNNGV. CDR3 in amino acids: CASSLAVTGNQPQHF. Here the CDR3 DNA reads TGTGCCAGCAGCTTAGCGGTTACGGGGAATCAGCCCCAGCATTTT.

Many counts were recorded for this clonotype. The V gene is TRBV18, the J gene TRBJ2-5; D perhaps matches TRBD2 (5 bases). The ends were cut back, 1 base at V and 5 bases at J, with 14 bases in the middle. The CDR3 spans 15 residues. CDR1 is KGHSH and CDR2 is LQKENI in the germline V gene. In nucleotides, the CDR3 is TGTGCCAGCTCACCACTTGACCTGAGAGGGGAGACCCAGTACTTC. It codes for CASSPLDLRGETQYF.

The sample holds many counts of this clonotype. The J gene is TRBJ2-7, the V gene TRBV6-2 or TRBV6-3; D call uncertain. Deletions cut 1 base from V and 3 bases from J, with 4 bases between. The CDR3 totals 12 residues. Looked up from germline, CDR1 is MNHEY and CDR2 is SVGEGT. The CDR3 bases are TGTGCCAGCAGTTACTACGTCTACGAGCAGTACTTC. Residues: CASSYYVYEQYF.